These T cell receptor beta chains were read from a single sample in a study of cytomegalovirus exposure and HLA in healthy donors. Profiled with immunoSEQ multiplex PCR; TCRdb holds only in-frame clones, not every one. This table lists 200,000 to 250,000 clones. The sequenced sample consisted of PBMCs. These receptors were taken from a young woman in good health and CMV-seropositive. CDR3s include the opening cysteine and the closing phenylalanine or tryptophan. Each record gives: CDR3 DNA, CDR3 protein, V gene, J gene, D gene. A D gene is named only where the DNA matches it firmly.

TGTGCCAGCAGTGGGGGGACAGGGGCGACCTGGGTGAGCATGAACACTGAAGCTTTCTTT	CASSGGTGATWVSMNTEAFF	TRBV2	TRBJ1-1	TRBD1
TGTGCCAGCAGTCCCCAACGTGGGGAGTACTACGAGCAGTACTTC	CASSPQRGEYYEQYF	TRBV7-2	TRBJ2-7	NA
TGTGCCAGCAGCTTAGTCCGGAGCTCTGGGGCCAACGTCCTGACTTTC	CASSLVRSSGANVLTF	TRBV11-2	TRBJ2-6	NA
TGTGCCAGTAGTCCGGTGACAGGGTGGTCCGGCACTGAAGCTTTCTTT	CASSPVTGWSGTEAFF	TRBV19	TRBJ1-1	TRBD1
TGTGCCAGCAGCAAAGAGGGCAGGTGCGGGGGGAACTCCTACGAGCAGTACTTC	CASSKEGRCGGNSYEQYF	TRBV21-1	TRBJ2-7	NA
TGTGCCAGCAGGACAGCGTATGAAGCTAACTATGGCTACACCTTC	CASRTAYEANYGYTF	TRBV28	TRBJ1-2	NA
TGTGCCAGCAGTTTATGGGAACGGGGACTCCCGTACCAAGAGACCCAGTACTTC	CASSLWERGLPYQETQYF	TRBV27	TRBJ2-5	NA
TGTGCCAGCAGCCCCGGGACAGGGAAGGCTGGCTACACCTTC	CASSPGTGKAGYTF	TRBV5-4	TRBJ1-2	TRBD1
TGCGCCAGCAGCTCCGGAGAGAACACTGAAGCTTTCTTT	CASSSGENTEAFF	TRBV5-1	TRBJ1-1	NA
TGTGCCAGCAGCTTGGCCGGTCTAGCGGGCCAAGAGACCCAGTACTTC	CASSLAGLAGQETQYF	TRBV5-4	TRBJ2-5	TRBD2
TGTGCCAGCAGCGTAAGACTAGCGGGAAGTGTTATTGAGGAGACCCAGTACTTC	CASSVRLAGSVIEETQYF	TRBV13	TRBJ2-5	TRBD2
TGCAGCGTTGAAGAAAGGCGCGGAACAAACTACGAGCAGTACTTC	CSVEERRGTNYEQYF	TRBV29-1	TRBJ2-7	NA
TGTGCCAGTAGTGCAGGGGAATCAGGGGCCCAGCATTTT	CASSAGESGAQHF	TRBV19	TRBJ1-5	NA
TGTGCCAGCAGACGGGGCACTGAAGCTTTCTTT	CASRRGTEAFF	TRBV28	TRBJ1-1	NA
TGTGCCAGCAGCTGGGGGGGCGGTGAAGCTTTCTTT	CASSWGGGEAFF	TRBV11-3	TRBJ1-1	NA
TGTGCCAGCAGCCTCGACAGGGGGCTTGAAAAACTGTTTTTT	CASSLDRGLEKLFF	TRBV5-6	TRBJ1-4	TRBD1
TGTGCCAGCAGCGATAACAGGGGGCAATACGAGCAGTACTTC	CASSDNRGQYEQYF	TRBV11-3	TRBJ2-7	TRBD1
TGCGCCAGCAGTGAAACAGCCCAAGGGGTGAACACTGAAGCTTTCTTT	CASSETAQGVNTEAFF	TRBV10-1	TRBJ1-1	NA
TGTGCCAGCAGCAAGGGACAGGGCTTGGAGACCCAGTACTTC	CASSKGQGLETQYF	TRBV5-5	TRBJ2-5	TRBD1
TGCGCCAGCAGCCAAGCCGGGACAGGGGGCGCGAAGACCCAGTACTTC	CASSQAGTGGAKTQYF	TRBV4-3	TRBJ2-5	TRBD1
TGCGCCAGCAGTGTATCGACTAGCGTCTACAATGAGCAGTTCTTC	CASSVSTSVYNEQFF	TRBV10-1	TRBJ2-1	TRBD2
TGTGCCAGCAGTAAGGGACAGGGATTAGACGAGCAGTACTTC	CASSKGQGLDEQYF	TRBV6-5	TRBJ2-7	TRBD1
TGTGCCAGCAGTCCGGGACAGGGCGGGGTGGGTGAGCAGTACTTC	CASSPGQGGVGEQYF	TRBV6-5	TRBJ2-7	TRBD1
TGCGCCAGCAGCTCCGACTGGGCTGGGCCGGGGGGGGCCAACGTCCTGACTTTC	CASSSDWAGPGGANVLTF	TRBV5-1	TRBJ2-6	NA
TGTGCCTCTGAGAGGGGACAGGGGAATAATGAGCAGTTCTTC	CASERGQGNNEQFF	TRBV10-3	TRBJ2-1	TRBD1
TGCGCCAGCAGCCAAGATTTAGAGGTCGGGGAGCTGTTTTTT	CASSQDLEVGELFF	TRBV4-3	TRBJ2-2	NA
TGCGCCAGCAGCTTGACTACCGGGGAGCTGTTTTTT	CASSLTTGELFF	TRBV5-1	TRBJ2-2	NA
TGTGCCTGGAGCCATACAAATAGCAATCAGCCCCAGCATTTT	CAWSHTNSNQPQHF	TRBV30	TRBJ1-5	NA
TGTGCCAGCAGTGAACTTACAGGGTTTACTGAAGCTTTCTTT	CASSELTGFTEAFF	TRBV25-1	TRBJ1-1	NA
TGCGCCAGCAGCTTGGGACAGGGCGACGAGCAGTACTTC	CASSLGQGDEQYF	TRBV5-1	TRBJ2-7	TRBD1
TGTGCCAGCAGCTCGGGAGGAGAGACCCAGTACTTC	CASSSGGETQYF	TRBV5-4	TRBJ2-5	TRBD2
TGTGCCAGCAGCCCGGGGACAGCTCGTGGCTACACCTTC	CASSPGTARGYTF	TRBV5-8	TRBJ1-2	TRBD1
TGTGCCAGTAGGCCCAGGGACTCGAGCCGCGAGCAGTACTTC	CASRPRDSSREQYF	TRBV19	TRBJ2-7	NA
TGTGCCAGCAGCCAAGGGGGGACAGGGGGCTGGGTAGCTTTCTTT	CASSQGGTGGWVAFF	TRBV28	TRBJ1-1	TRBD1
TGTGCCAGCAGCTTAGCTACGGGGAGGGATGAGCAGTTCTTC	CASSLATGRDEQFF	TRBV7-9	TRBJ2-1	TRBD2
TGTGCCACCAGCAGAGAATCGGGGGACACTGAAGCTTTCTTT	CATSRESGDTEAFF	TRBV15	TRBJ1-1	NA
TGCGCCAGCAGCCAAGGGTGGGACAGGGTCCAGCCCCAGCATTTT	CASSQGWDRVQPQHF	TRBV4-3	TRBJ1-5	TRBD1
TGTGCCATCAGTGACTCTGGACACCTAGACTCCAATCAGCCCCAGCATTTT	CAISDSGHLDSNQPQHF	TRBV10-3	TRBJ1-5	NA
TGCGCCAGCAGCTGGGGGCCAGCCACAGATACGCAGTATTTT	CASSWGPATDTQYF	TRBV5-1	TRBJ2-3	NA
TGTGCCAGCAGCTCGGGACAGGGGTTGAGGGAGCAGTACTTC	CASSSGQGLREQYF	TRBV7-7	TRBJ2-7	TRBD1
TGTGCCAGCAGCTTGGGACAGTACCTTGAAGCTTTCTTT	CASSLGQYLEAFF	TRBV5-4	TRBJ1-1	NA
TGCGCCAGCAGCTTGGCCGGGGGGGAACCGAACACTGAAGCTTTCTTT	CASSLAGGEPNTEAFF	TRBV5-1	TRBJ1-1	NA
TGTGCCAGCAGTTACTCGGACAGGGGACACTCCTACGAGCAGTACTTC	CASSYSDRGHSYEQYF	TRBV6-6	TRBJ2-7	TRBD1
TGTGCCACCAGCAGAGAGACCGGGACAGGGCATGAAAAACTGTTTTTT	CATSRETGTGHEKLFF	TRBV15	TRBJ1-4	TRBD1
TGTGCCATCAGCAAATCGGGACAGGGGGACGAGCAGTACTTC	CAISKSGQGDEQYF	TRBV10-3	TRBJ2-7	TRBD1
TGTGCCAGCAGCCGGAAACAGGGCGTTGGAAACACCATATATTTT	CASSRKQGVGNTIYF	TRBV7-9	TRBJ1-3	NA
TGTGCCAGCAGCGTAGCTGGCGGGAGTAACATTCAGTACTTC	CASSVAGGSNIQYF	TRBV9	TRBJ2-4	TRBD2
TGTGCCAGCAGCTTAGTACCAGACTACGAGCAGTACTTC	CASSLVPDYEQYF	TRBV11-2	TRBJ2-7	NA
TGCGCCAGCAGCCATTCACAGGAAAGGGGGCCTGAAGCTTTCTTT	CASSHSQERGPEAFF	TRBV4-1	TRBJ1-1	TRBD1
TGTGCCAGCAGCGTAAGTAGCGGGGGCGAGCAGTACTTC	CASSVSSGGEQYF	TRBV9	TRBJ2-7	TRBD2
TGTGCCAGCTCATACTCCTACGAGCAGTACTTC	CASSYSYEQYF	TRBV18	TRBJ2-7	NA
TGTGCCAGCAGCCCCGGACTAGCGGGAGTAGAGACCCAGTACTTC	CASSPGLAGVETQYF	TRBV6-4	TRBJ2-5	TRBD2
TGCGCCAGCACCCCACTAGCGGGGGGGGGTTCTAGCACAGATACGCAGTATTTT	CASTPLAGGGSSTDTQYF	TRBV5-1	TRBJ2-3	TRBD2
TGTGCCAGTACCATGGGGCAGGGGAATCAGCCCCAGCATTTT	CASTMGQGNQPQHF	TRBV19	TRBJ1-5	NA